This T cell receptor (beta chain) originates from a study of graft-versus-host responses after intestinal transplantation (dated by TCRdb to the early 2020s). In terms of the full investigation: The transplants that recipients got were multivisceral, liver-intestinal, or isolated intestinal. To identify alloreactive clones, pre-transplant mixed lymphocyte reaction products were sequenced and then compared with unstimulated pre-transplant donor and recipient T cells. Donor T cell macrochimerism was defined as a peak of at least 4% donor T cells among recipient peripheral blood mononuclear cells. After intestinal transplantation, graft-versus-host and host-versus-graft alloreactive T cell clones in the graft, circulation and bone marrow were tracked using bulk TCR-beta CDR3 sequencing. Every recipient was given anti-thymocyte globulin induction, then maintenance tacrolimus and steroids for 3 to 4 years. A cohort of approximately 24 intestinal transplant recipients, including one retransplant, was enrolled, and a few patients lacking pretransplant specimens were excluded. Instead of going to the commercial service, samples from a few later patients were sequenced in-house on an Illumina MiSeq and processed with MiXCR. On the study overall, not on this receptor specifically: Peak levels of circulating GvH clones were associated with declines in HvG clones early after transplant. GvH clones were detected in recipient bone marrow, and some of these GvH clones were observed earlier in ileal mucosa or blood, consistent with an intestinal mucosal origin. Conclusions were limited by the relatively low number and heterogeneity of intestinal transplant patients. In the allografts of patients with donor T cell macrochimerism, GvH to HvG T cell clonal ratios were high.

Regarding this clone: Its antigen is unknown. Per-base quality was not reported, and no clone a single base away is much larger than it.

The time point label of this sample denotes: cells obtained before transplantation from donor or recipient. CD3+CD4+ and CD3+CD8+ populations were FACS-sorted from unstimulated pre-transplant donor and recipient cells taken from spleen or lymph nodes. Trimming takes 0 bases off V and 9 bases off J; junction bases not matched to a gene: 10. The cysteine opens and the phenylalanine closes a CDR3 of 17 amino acids. Only the CDR3 DNA stays, 51 bases, in frame from base 1. CDR1 is given as SGHRS and CDR2 as YFSETQ, both from the germline V gene. Receptor libraries were prepared by the immunoSEQ multiplex PCR assay. For most patients, genomic DNA was isolated using the Qiagen DNeasy Blood and Tissue Kit and was shipped frozen to Adaptive Biotechnologies for TCR sequencing. For most patients, genomic DNA was subjected to high-throughput TCR-beta CDR3 sequencing by Adaptive Biotechnologies. From the authors' description of their analysis: TCR sequencing data were retrieved from Adaptive's ImmunoSEQ software for 18 patients, whereas three other patients were processed with MiXCR and VDJtools. To correct CD4 versus CD8 sorting errors, any sequence found in both subsets at a frequency ratio below 5:1 was removed. Because the origin of CDR3 nucleotide sequences shared between donor and recipient could not be assigned, those sequences were removed. To be classed as alloreactive, a clone needed at least 2-fold expansion over unstimulated cells and a minimum CFSE-low frequency of 0.002% (template counts) or 0.001% (read counts). A clone was considered mappable if detected in the sequenced pre-transplant spleen, lymph node, or MLR CFSE-low populations of the donor or recipient. The cumulative frequency of alloreactive clones was calculated as a percentage of all sequences, weighted by copy number. This is the immuneACCESS table as TCRdb keeps it, with only in-frame sequences that have V and J called. A part of the clones is gone; compared with another copy, unresolved V genes explain less than half, and the rest is unexplained. V and J calls and clone size are those listed in that table; D and trimming were worked out from the DNA. The sample table lists around 90,000 clones, 85% to 95% of them with a count of one. The ten top clones hold approximately 0.5% of the sample.

Recombination linked TRBV5-1 to TRBJ2-1; 12 bases in between match TRBD2. The sequenced sample was unstimulated CD8+ T cells sorted from spleen or lymph node cells, obtained before intestinal transplant. The sequence derives from a human donor who received an intestinal transplant. The base sequence is TGCGCCAGCAGCTTGGTCCTAGCGGGAGGGCCGGTGGGTGAGCAGTTCTTC. Protein translation: CASSLVLAGGPVGEQFF.